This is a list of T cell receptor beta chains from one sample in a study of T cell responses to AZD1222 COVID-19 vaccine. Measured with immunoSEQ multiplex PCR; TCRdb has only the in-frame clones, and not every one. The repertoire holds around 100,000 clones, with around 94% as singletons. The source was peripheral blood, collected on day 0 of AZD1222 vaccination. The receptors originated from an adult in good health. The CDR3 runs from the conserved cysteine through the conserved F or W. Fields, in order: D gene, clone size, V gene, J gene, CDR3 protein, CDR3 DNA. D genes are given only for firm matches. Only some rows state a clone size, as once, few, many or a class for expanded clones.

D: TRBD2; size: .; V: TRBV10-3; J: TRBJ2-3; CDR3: CAISDTGTSAMDTQYF; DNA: TGTGCCATCAGTGATACTGGGACTAGCGCCATGGATACGCAGTATTTT
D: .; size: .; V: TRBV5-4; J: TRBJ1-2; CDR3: CASSSDKNYGYTF; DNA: TGTGCCAGCAGCTCAGATAAAAACTATGGCTACACCTTC
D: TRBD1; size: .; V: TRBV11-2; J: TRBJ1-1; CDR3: CASSRGQGNTEAFF; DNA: TGTGCCAGCTCCCGAGGACAGGGGAACACTGAAGCTTTCTTT
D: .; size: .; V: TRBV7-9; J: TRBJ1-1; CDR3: CASSLPPHTEAFF; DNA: TGTGCCAGCAGCTTACCTCCCCACACTGAAGCTTTCTTT
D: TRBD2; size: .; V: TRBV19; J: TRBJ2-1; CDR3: CASSIRGSGRDNEQFF; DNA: TGTGCCAGTAGTATCAGGGGTAGCGGGAGGGACAATGAGCAGTTCTTC
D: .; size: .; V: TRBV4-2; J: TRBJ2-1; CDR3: CASSQDATGAGLGKNEQFF; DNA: TGTGCCAGCAGCCAAGACGCGACTGGGGCAGGACTTGGAAAAAATGAGCAGTTCTTC
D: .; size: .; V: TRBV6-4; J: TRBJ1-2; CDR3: CASSRDFGGYGYTF; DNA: TGTGCCAGCAGCCGCGATTTCGGGGGCTATGGCTACACCTTC
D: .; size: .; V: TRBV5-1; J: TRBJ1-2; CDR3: CASSPSTVANYGYTF; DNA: TGCGCCAGCAGCCCGAGCACCGTAGCTAACTATGGCTACACCTTC
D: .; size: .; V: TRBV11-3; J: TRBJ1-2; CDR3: CASSYSGVKNYGYTF; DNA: TGTGCCAGCAGCTACTCAGGGGTAAAGAACTATGGCTACACCTTC
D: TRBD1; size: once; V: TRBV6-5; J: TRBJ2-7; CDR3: CASSDSGQGGREQYF; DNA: TGTGCCAGCAGTGACTCGGGACAGGGAGGTCGCGAGCAGTACTTC
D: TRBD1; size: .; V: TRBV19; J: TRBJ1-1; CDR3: CASSIVQGATEAFF; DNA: TGTGCCAGTAGTATAGTCCAGGGGGCAACTGAAGCTTTCTTT
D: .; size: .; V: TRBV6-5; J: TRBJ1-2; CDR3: CASRGLTGYGYTF; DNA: TGTGCCAGCAGGGGACTGACAGGTTATGGCTACACCTTC
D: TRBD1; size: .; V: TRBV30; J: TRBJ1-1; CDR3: CAWSVGTGGKYTEAFF; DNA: TGTGCCTGGAGTGTAGGGACAGGGGGCAAGTACACTGAAGCTTTCTTT
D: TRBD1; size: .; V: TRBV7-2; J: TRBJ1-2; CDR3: CASSSTGNYGYTF; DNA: TGTGCCAGCAGCTCGACAGGGAACTATGGCTACACCTTC
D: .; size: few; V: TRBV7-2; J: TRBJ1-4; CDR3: CASSLRPNTNEKLFF; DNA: TGTGCCAGCAGCTTACGGCCGAACACTAATGAAAAACTGTTTTTT
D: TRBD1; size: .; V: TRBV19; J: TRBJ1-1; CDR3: CATATGGKAFF; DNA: TGTGCCACCGCAACAGGGGGGAAAGCTTTCTTT
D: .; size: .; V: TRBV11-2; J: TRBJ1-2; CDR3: CASSLGQRYGYTF; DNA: TGTGCCAGCAGCTTAGGGCAGCGCTATGGCTACACCTTC
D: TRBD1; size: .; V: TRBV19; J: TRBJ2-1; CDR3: CASSRFAGGYNEQFF; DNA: TGTGCCAGTAGTAGGTTCGCAGGGGGCTACAATGAGCAGTTCTTC
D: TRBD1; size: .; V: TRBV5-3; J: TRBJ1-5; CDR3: CARSFQPTGPLHSNQPQHF; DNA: TGTGCCAGAAGCTTCCAACCGACAGGGCCCCTTCATAGCAATCAGCCCCAGCATTTT
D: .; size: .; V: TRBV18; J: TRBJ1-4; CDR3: CASSPLGTNEKLFF; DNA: TGTGCCAGCTCACCGTTGGGGACTAATGAAAAACTGTTTTTT
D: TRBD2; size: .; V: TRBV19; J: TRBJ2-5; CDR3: CASSAGLAGGPRETQYF; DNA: TGTGCCAGTAGTGCAGGACTAGCGGGGGGGCCTCGAGAGACCCAGTACTTC
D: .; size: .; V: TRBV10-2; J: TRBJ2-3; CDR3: CASRLGVPTDTQYF; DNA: TGCGCCAGCAGGTTGGGGGTCCCCACAGATACGCAGTATTTT
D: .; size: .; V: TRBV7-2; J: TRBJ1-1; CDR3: CASSLRGNTEAFF; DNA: TGTGCCAGCAGCTTAAGGGGGAACACTGAAGCTTTCTTT
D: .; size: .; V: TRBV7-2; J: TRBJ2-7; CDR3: CASSLDLGAAYEQYF; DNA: TGTGCCAGCAGCTTAGATCTGGGGGCAGCCTACGAGCAGTACTTC
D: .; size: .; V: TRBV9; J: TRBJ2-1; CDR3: CASNPVGQGEQFF; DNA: TGTGCCAGCAACCCCGTAGGGCAGGGTGAGCAGTTCTTC
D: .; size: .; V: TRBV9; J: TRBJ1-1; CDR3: CASSVMGNPGTEAFF; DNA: TGTGCCAGCAGCGTAATGGGGAACCCGGGCACTGAAGCTTTCTTT
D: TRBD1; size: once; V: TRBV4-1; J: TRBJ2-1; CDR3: CASSLGQGAEQFF; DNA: TGCGCCAGCAGCCTGGGACAGGGGGCTGAGCAGTTCTTC
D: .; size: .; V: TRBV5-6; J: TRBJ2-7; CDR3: CASSSGPGLSYEQYF; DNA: TGTGCCAGCAGCTCGGGACCGGGGCTCTCCTACGAGCAGTACTTC
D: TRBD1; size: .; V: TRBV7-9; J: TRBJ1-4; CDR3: CASSPQTGNGEKLFF; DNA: TGTGCCAGCAGCCCCCAGACAGGGAATGGTGAAAAACTGTTTTTT
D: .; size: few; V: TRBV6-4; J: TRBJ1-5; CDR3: CASSTDSNQPQHF; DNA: TGTGCCAGCAGTACGGACAGCAATCAGCCCCAGCATTTT
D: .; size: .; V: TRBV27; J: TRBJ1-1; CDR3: CASSFGADTEAFF; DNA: TGTGCCAGCAGTTTCGGGGCAGACACTGAAGCTTTCTTT
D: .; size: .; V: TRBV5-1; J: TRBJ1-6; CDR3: CASSLSQTSNPLHF; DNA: TGCGCCAGCAGCTTGAGTCAGACCTCAAACCCCCTCCACTTT
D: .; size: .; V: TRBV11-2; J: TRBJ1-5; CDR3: CASSPTRFQPQHF; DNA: TGTGCCAGCAGCCCCACGCGGTTCCAGCCCCAGCATTTT
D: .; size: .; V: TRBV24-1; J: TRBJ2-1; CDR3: CATMIDSGEQFF; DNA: TGTGCCACCATGATAGACTCGGGCGAGCAGTTCTTC
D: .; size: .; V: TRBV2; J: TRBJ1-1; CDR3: CATMRTTGNTEAFF; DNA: TGTGCCACCATGAGGACGACAGGGAACACTGAAGCTTTCTTT
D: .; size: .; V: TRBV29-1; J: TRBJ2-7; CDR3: CSVVVLGYSYEQYF; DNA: TGCAGCGTTGTCGTCTTGGGCTATTCCTACGAGCAGTACTTC
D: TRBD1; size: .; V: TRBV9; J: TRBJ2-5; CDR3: CASSPPRGRGGETQYF; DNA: TGTGCCAGCAGCCCTCCCAGGGGGCGAGGTGGAGAGACCCAGTACTTC
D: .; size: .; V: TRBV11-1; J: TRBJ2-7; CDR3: CASSLGGHEQYF; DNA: TGTGCCAGCAGCTTGGGCGGGCACGAGCAGTACTTC
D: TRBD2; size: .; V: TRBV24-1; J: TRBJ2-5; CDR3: CATSDPGLAEQETQYF; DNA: TGTGCCACCAGTGATCCGGGACTAGCGGAACAAGAGACCCAGTACTTC
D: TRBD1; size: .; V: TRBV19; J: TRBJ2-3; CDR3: CASSIQTGGSTDTQYF; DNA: TGTGCCAGTAGTATCCAGACAGGGGGGAGCACAGATACGCAGTATTTT
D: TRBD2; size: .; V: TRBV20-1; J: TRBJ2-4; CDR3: CSASSLAGGSNIQYF; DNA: TGCAGTGCTAGTTCTCTAGCGGGAGGATCGAACATTCAGTACTTC
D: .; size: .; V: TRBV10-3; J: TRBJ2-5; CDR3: CATSSRGAQATQYF; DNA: TGTGCCACCAGCTCGAGGGGAGCTCAGGCGACCCAGTACTTC
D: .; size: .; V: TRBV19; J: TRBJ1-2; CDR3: CASSMDHRDFYGYTF; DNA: TGTGCCAGTAGTATGGACCACAGGGACTTCTATGGCTACACCTTC
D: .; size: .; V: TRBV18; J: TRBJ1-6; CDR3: CASSPRSGDSPLHF; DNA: TGTGCCAGCTCACCGCGTTCGGGGGATTCACCCCTCCACTTT
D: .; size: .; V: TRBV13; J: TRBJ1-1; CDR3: CASSLANAGTEAFF; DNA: TGTGCCAGCAGCTTAGCAAACGCCGGGACGGAAGCTTTCTTT